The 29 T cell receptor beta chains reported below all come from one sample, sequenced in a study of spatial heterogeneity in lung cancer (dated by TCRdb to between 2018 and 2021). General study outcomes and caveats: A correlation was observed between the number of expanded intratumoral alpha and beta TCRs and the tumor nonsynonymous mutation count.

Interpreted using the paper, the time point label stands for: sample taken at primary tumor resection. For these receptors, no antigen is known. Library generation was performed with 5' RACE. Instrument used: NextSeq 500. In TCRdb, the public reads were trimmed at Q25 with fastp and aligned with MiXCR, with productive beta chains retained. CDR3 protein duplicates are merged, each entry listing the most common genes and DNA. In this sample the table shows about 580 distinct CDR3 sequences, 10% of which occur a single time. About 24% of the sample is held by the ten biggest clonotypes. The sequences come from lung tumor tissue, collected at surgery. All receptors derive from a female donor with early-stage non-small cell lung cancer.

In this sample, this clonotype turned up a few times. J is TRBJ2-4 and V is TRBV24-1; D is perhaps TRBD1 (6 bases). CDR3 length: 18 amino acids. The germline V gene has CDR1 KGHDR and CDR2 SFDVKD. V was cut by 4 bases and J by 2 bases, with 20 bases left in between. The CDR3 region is CATSEGPRGNGTKNIQYF. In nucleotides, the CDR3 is TGTGCCACCAGTGAGGGTCCCAGGGGAAACGGAACCAAAAACATTCAGTACTTC.

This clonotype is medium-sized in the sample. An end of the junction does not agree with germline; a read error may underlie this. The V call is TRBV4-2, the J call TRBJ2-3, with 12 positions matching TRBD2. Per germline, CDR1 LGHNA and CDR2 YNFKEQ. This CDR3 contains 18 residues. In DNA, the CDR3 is TGTGTCAGCAGCCAAGATGGGGCTAGCGGGGGGGCTAGCGATACGCAGTATTTT. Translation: CVSSQDGASGGASDTQYF.

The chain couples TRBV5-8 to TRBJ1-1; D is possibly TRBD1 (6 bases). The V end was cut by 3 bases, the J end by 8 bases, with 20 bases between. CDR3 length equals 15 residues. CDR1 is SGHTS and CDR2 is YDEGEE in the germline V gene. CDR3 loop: CASSYRDRSAREAFF. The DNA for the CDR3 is TGTGCCAGCAGCTATCGAGACAGGTCGGCCCGAGAAGCTTTCTTT.

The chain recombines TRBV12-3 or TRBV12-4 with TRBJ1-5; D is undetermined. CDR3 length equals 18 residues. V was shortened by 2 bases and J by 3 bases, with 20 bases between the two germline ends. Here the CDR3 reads CASSLSPQPYSHNQPQHF. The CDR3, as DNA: TGTGCCAGCAGTTTATCCCCCCAACCGTACAGCCACAATCAGCCCCAGCATTTT.

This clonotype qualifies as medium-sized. Here the CDR3 reads CASHGTGLFDSYEQYF. In DNA, the CDR3 is TGTGCCAGCCATGGGACGGGCCTTTTTGACTCCTACGAGCAGTACTTC. The chain links TRBV19 to TRBJ2-7, with D perhaps given as TRBD1 or TRBD2 (5 bases each). Trimming took 9 bases from V and 0 from J, leaving 21 bases between them. The CDR3 totals 16 residues. Per the germline V gene, CDR1 is LNHDA and CDR2 is SQIVND (reference sequence).

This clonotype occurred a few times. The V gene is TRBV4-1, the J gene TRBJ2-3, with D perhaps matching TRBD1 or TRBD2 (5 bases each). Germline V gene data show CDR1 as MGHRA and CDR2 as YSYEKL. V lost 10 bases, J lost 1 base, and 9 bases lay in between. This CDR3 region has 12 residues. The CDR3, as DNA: TGCGCCACCCGGGGCCGCACAGATACGCAGTATTTT. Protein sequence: CATRGRTDTQYF.

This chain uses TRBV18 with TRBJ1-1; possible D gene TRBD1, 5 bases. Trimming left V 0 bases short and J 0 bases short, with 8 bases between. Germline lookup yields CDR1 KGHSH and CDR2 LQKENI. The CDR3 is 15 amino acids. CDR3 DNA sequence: TGTGCCAGCTCACCACCCCAGGGTTTGAACACTGAAGCTTTCTTT. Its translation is CASSPPQGLNTEAFF.

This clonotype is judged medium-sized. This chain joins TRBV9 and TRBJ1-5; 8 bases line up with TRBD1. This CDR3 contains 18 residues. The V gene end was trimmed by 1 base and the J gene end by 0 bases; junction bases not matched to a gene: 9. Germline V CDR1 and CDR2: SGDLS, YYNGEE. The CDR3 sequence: CASSVCDRGHYSNQPQHF. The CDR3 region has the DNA TGTGCCAGCAGCGTATGTGACAGGGGCCATTATAGCAATCAGCCCCAGCATTTT.

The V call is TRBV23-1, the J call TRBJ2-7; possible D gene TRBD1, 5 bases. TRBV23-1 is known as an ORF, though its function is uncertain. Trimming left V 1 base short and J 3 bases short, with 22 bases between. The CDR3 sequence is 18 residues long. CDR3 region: CASSQCFGHFKPIYEQYF. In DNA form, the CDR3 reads TGCGCCAGCAGTCAATGTTTTGGACACTTCAAACCAATCTACGAGCAGTACTTC.

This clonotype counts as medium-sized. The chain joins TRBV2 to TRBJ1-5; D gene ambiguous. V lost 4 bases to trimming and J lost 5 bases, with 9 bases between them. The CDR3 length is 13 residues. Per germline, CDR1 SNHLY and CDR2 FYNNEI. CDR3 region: CASSVTGDQPQHF. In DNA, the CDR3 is TGTGCCAGCAGTGTAACGGGCGATCAGCCCCAGCATTTT.

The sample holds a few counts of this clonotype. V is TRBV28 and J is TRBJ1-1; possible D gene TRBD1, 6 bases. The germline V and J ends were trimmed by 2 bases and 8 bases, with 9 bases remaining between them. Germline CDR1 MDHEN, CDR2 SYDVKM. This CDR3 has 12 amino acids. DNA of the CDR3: TGTGCCAGCAGTTTAGCCGGACAGGAAGCTTTCTTT. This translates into CASSLAGQEAFF.

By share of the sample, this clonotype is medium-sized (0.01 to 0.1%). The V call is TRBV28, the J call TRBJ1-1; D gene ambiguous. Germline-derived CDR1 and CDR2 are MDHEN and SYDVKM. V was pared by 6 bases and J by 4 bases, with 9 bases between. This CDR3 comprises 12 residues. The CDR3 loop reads CASSGPGTEAFF. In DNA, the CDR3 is TGTGCCAGCAGCGGGCCAGGCACTGAAGCTTTCTTT. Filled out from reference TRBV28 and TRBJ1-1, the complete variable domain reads DVKVTQSSRYLVKRTGEKVFLECVQDMDHENMFWYRQDPGLGLRLIYFSYDVKMKEKGDIPEGYSVSREKKERFSLILESASTNQTSMYLCASSGPGTEAFFGQGTRLTVV.

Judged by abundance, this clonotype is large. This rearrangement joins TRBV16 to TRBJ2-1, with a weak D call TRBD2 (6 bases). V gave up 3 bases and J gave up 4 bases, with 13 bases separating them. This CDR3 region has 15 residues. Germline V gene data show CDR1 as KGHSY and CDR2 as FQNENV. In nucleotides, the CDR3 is TGTGCCAGCAGCCACAGACTAGGGCGGTACAATGAGCAGTTCTTC. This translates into CASSHRLGRYNEQFF.

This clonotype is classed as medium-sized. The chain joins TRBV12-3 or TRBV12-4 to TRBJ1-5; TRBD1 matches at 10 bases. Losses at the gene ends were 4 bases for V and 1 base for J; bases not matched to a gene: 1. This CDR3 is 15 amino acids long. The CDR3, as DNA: TGTGCCAGCAGTTGGGGACAGGGGAGCAATCAGCCCCAGCATTTT. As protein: CASSWGQGSNQPQHF.

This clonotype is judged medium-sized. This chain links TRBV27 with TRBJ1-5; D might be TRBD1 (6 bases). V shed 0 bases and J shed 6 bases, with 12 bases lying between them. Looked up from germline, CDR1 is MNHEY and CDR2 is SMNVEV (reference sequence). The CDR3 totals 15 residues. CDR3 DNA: TGTGCCAGCAGTTTATCTGCGGGGGGCGGTCAGCCCCAGCATTTT. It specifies CASSLSAGGGQPQHF.

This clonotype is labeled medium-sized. The CDR3 spells CASSLGGDAGGYTF. For the CDR3, the DNA is TGTGCCAGCAGCTTAGGCGGGGACGCCGGCGGCTACACCTTC. The chain is built from TRBV5-6 and TRBJ1-2; the D gene is possibly TRBD1 (5 bases). Trimming shortened V by 2 bases and J by 8 bases, and 16 bases separated the two germline ends. The CDR3 totals 14 residues. In germline, CDR1 is SGHDT, CDR2 YYEEEE.

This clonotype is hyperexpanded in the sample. CDR3 residues: CASRRPGTNEKLFF. For the CDR3, the DNA is TGTGCCAGCAGAAGGCCAGGGACGAATGAAAAACTGTTTTTT. This chain connects TRBV11-2 to TRBJ1-4, with a weak D call TRBD1 (5 bases). This CDR3 region has 14 residues. CDR1 and CDR2 (germline): SGHAT, FQNNGV. Between the trimmed V and J ends, which lost 6 bases and 5 bases, there was a span of 13 bases.

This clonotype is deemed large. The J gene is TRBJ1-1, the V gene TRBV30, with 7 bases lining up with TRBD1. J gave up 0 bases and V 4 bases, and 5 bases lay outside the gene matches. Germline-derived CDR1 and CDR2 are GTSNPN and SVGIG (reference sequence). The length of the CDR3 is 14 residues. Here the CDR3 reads CAWNLGQVNTEAFF. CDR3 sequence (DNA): TGTGCCTGGAACCTAGGACAGGTGAACACTGAAGCTTTCTTT.

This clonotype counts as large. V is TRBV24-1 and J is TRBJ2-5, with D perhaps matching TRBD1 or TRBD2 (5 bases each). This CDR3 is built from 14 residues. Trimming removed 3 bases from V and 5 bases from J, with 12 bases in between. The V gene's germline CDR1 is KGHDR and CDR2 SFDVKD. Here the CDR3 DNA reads TGTGCCACCAGTGATCGACCCTGGGGGGAGACCCAGTACTTC. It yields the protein CATSDRPWGETQYF.

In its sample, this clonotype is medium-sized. CDR3 nucleotide sequence: TGTGCCTGGAGCGACCAGGGGTACGAGCAGTACTTC. The encoded protein is CAWSDQGYEQYF. The rearrangement joins TRBV30 to TRBJ2-7, with a tentative D call TRBD1 (6 bases). Germline V gene lookup returns CDR1 GTSNPN and CDR2 SVGIG (reference sequence). The V and J ends lost 3 bases and 4 bases respectively, with 10 bases between them. The CDR3 covers 12 residues.

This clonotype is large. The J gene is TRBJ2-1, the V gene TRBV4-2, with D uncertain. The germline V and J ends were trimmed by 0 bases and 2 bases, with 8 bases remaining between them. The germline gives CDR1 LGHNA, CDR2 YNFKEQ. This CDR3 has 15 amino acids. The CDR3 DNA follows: TGTGCCAGCAGCCAAGACCCCTTCCCCTACAATGAGCAGTTCTTC. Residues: CASSQDPFPYNEQFF.

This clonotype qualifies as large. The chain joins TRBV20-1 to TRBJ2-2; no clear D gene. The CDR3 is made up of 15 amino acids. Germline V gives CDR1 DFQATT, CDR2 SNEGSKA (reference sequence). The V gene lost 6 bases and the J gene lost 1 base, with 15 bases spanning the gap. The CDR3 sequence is CSAPWVQKNTGELFF. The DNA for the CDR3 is TGCAGTGCCCCATGGGTGCAGAAGAACACCGGGGAGCTGTTTTTT.

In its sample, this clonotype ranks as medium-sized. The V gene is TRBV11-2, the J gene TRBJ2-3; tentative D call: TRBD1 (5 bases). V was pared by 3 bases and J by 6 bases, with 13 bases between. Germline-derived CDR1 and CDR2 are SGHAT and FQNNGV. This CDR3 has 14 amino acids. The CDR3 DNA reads TGTGCCAGCAGCTTGGCAGGGTCCCTCGATACGCAGTATTTT. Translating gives CASSLAGSLDTQYF.

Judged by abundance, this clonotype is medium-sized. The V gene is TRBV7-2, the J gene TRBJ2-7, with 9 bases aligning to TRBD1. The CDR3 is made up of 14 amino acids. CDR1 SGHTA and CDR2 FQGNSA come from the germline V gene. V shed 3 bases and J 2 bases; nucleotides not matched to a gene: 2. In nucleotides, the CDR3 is TGTGCCAGCAGCTTGGACAGGGGCCCCTACGAGCAGTACTTC. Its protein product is CASSLDRGPYEQYF.

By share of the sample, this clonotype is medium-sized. The CDR3 DNA follows: TGTGCCAGCAGCGACGGGACTTCTTACAATGAGCAGTTCTTC. Protein sequence: CASSDGTSYNEQFF. V and J are TRBV9 and TRBJ2-1; possibly TRBD2 for D (6 bases). The CDR3 is made up of 14 amino acids. Germline values: CDR1 SGDLS, CDR2 YYNGEE. V lost 3 bases, J lost 4 bases, and 11 bases lay in between.

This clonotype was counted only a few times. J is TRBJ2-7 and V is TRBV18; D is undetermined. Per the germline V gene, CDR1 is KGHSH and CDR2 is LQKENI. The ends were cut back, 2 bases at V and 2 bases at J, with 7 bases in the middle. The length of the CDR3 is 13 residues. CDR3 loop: CASSPGQTYEQYF. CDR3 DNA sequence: TGTGCCAGCTCACCAGGGCAGACCTACGAGCAGTACTTC.

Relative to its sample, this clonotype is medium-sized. CDR3 region: CASSPPGGFSYNEQFF. CDR3 nucleotide sequence: TGTGCCAGCAGCCCCCCCGGCGGGTTCTCCTACAATGAGCAGTTCTTC. V and J are TRBV9 and TRBJ2-1; D perhaps matches TRBD2 (5 bases). Germline CDR1 is SGDLS and CDR2 is YYNGEE. V was clipped by 4 bases and J by 0 bases, with 14 bases between them. The CDR3 is made up of 16 amino acids.

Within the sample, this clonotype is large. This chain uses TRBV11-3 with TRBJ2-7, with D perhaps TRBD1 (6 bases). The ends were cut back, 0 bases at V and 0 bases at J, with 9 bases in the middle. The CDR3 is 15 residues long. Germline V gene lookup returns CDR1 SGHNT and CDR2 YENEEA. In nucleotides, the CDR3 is TGTGCCAGCAGCTTAGAGGCAGGGGACTCCTACGAGCAGTACTTC. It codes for CASSLEAGDSYEQYF.

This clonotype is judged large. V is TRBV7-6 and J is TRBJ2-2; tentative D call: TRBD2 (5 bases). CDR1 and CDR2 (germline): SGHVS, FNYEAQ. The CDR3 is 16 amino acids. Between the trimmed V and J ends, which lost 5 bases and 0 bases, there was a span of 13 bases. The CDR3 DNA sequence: TGTGCCAGCAGCCGCCCTCGGGGTTCGAACACCGGGGAGCTGTTTTTT. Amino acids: CASSRPRGSNTGELFF.